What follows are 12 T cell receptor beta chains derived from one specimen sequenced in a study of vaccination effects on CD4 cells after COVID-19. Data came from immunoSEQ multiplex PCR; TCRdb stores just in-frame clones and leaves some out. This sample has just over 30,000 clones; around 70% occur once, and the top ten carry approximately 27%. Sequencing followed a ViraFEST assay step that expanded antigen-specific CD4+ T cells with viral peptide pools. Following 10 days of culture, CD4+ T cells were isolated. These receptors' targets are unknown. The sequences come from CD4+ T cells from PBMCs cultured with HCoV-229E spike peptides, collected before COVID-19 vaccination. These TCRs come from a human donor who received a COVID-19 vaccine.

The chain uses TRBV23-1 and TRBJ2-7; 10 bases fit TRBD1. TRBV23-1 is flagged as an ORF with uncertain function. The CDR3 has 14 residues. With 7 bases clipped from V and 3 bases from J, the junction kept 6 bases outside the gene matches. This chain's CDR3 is CASTDGTGVYEQYF. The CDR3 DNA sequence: TGCGCCAGCACCGACGGGACAGGGGTCTACGAGCAGTACTTC.

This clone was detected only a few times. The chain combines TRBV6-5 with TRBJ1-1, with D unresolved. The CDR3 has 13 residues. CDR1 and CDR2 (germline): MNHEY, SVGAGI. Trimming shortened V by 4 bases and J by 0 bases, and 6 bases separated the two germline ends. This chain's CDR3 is CASSSRMNTEAFF. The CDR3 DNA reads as TGTGCCAGCAGTTCCCGGATGAACACTGAAGCTTTCTTT.

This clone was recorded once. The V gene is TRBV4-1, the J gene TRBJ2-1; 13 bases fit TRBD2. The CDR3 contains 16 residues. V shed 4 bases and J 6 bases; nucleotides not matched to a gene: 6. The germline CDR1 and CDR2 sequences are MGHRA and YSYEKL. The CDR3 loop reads CASSLRTSGSGNEQFF. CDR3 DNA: TGCGCCAGCAGCCTCCGGACTAGCGGGAGTGGCAATGAGCAGTTCTTC.

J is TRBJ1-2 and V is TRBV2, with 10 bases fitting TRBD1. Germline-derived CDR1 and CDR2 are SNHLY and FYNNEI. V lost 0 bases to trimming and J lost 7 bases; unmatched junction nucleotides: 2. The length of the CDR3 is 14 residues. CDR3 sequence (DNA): TGTGCCAGCAGTGAAGCGGGGACAGGGGCTGGCTACACCTTC. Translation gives CASSEAGTGAGYTF.

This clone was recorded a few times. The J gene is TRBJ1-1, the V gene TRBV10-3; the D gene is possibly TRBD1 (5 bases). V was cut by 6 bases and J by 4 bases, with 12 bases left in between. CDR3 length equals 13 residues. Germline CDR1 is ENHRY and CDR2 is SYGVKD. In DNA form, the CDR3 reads TGTGCCATCAGGGGGGAGAGGGGCACTGAAGCTTTCTTT. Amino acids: CAIRGERGTEAFF.

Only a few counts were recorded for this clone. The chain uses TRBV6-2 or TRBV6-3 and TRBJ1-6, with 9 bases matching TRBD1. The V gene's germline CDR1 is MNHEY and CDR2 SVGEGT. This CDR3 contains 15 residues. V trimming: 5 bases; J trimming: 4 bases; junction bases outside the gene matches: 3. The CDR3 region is CASSPGTGYNSPLHF. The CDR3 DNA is TGTGCCAGCAGTCCGGGGACAGGGTATAATTCACCCCTCCACTTT.

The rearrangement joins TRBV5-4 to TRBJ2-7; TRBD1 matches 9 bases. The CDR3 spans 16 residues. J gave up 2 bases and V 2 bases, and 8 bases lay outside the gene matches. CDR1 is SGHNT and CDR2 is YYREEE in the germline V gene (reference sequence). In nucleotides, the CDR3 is TGTGCCAGCAGCTTACTAGGACAGGGGTTCCCCTACGAGCAGTACTTC. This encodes CASSLLGQGFPYEQYF.

CDR3 in amino acids: CASSLPSSYNSPLHF. In DNA form, the CDR3 reads TGTGCCAGCAGCCTACCCAGCTCCTATAATTCACCCCTCCACTTT. This sequence joins TRBV28 and TRBJ1-6; D not certain. This CDR3 has 15 residues. V lost 6 bases and J 0 bases, leaving 9 bases between the germline ends. CDR1 is MDHEN and CDR2 is SYDVKM in the germline V gene.

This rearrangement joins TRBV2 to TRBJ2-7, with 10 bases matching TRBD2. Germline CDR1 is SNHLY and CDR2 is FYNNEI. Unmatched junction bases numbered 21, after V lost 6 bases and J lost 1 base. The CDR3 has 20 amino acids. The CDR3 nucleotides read TGTGCCAGCAGGAGAGACAGGAGGGTGGGACTAGCGTACCTGTCCTACGAGCAGTACTTC. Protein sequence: CASRRDRRVGLAYLSYEQYF.

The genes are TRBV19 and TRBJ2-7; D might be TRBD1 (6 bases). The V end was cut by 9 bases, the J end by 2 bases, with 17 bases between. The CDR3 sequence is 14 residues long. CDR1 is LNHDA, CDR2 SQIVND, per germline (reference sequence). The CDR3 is CASQKQGGPYEQYF. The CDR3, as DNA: TGTGCCAGCCAAAAACAGGGTGGCCCCTACGAGCAGTACTTC.

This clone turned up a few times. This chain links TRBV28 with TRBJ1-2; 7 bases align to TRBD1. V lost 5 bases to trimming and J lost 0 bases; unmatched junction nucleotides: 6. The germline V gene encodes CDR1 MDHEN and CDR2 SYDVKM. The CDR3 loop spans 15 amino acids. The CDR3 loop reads CASSPHDRANYGYTF. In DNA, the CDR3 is TGTGCCAGCAGTCCTCACGACAGGGCTAACTATGGCTACACCTTC.

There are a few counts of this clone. This chain's CDR3 is CASSAGRSGETQYF. As DNA, the CDR3 is TGTGCCAGCAGTGCCGGGAGATCGGGGGAGACCCAGTACTTC. J is TRBJ2-5 and V is TRBV2, with D tentatively TRBD2 (6 bases). The CDR3 runs 14 residues. Germline V lookup: CDR1 SNHLY, CDR2 FYNNEI. V was trimmed by 4 bases and J by 5 bases, leaving 14 bases between them. The full variable domain, with the rest looked up from reference TRBV2 and TRBJ2-5, is EPEVTQTPSHQVTQMGQEVILRCVPISNHLYFYWYRQILGQKVEFLVSFYNNEISEKSEIFDDQFSVERPDGSNFTLKIRSTKLEDSAMYFCASSAGRSGETQYFGPGTRLLVL.